What follows are 14 T cell receptor beta chains derived from one specimen sequenced in a study of early T cells in non-severe SARS-CoV-2 infection. TCRdb processed the 5' RACE reads anew with MiXCR; each CDR3 protein has one entry. The table includes about 39,000 distinct CDR3 sequences, 4.5% to 7% detected once. This material consisted of whole blood, taken at baseline. These receptors were collected from an adult who was a healthcare worker with PCR-confirmed SARS-CoV-2 infection or an uninfected control (not recorded which).

The sample holds one count of this clonotype. Being one base from a much bigger clone, this may be a read error. This chain links TRBV2 with TRBJ2-5; TRBD2 is a possible D gene (5 bases). This CDR3 spans 13 amino acids. CDR1 is SNHLY, CDR2 FYNNEI, per germline. CDR3 nucleotide sequence: TGTGCCAGCAATGAACTACTAGGAGAGACCCAGTACTTC. Translated: CASNELLGETQYF.

This clonotype came up many times. The CDR3 nucleotides are TGTGCCAGCAGCCCCGGTAGGGCAGGGGGCGATGAGCAGTTCTTC. Amino acid sequence: CASSPGRAGGDEQFF. The gene calls are TRBV6-1 and TRBJ2-1; 8 bases map to TRBD1. V shed 6 bases and J 8 bases; nucleotides not matched to a gene: 12. This CDR3 region has 15 residues. Germline CDR1 is MNHNS and CDR2 is SASEGT.

V and J are TRBV12-5 and TRBJ2-3, with D tentatively TRBD1 or TRBD2 (6 bases each). The CDR3 consists of 14 residues. CDR1 and CDR2 from the germline V gene are LGHNT and FRNRAP. Trimming took 0 bases from V and 4 from J, leaving 8 bases between them. For the CDR3, the DNA is TGTGCTAGTGGTTTGGTAGGGGGGTCAGATACGCAGTATTTT. It translates to CASGLVGGSDTQYF. The variable domain in full, completed from reference TRBV12-5 and TRBJ2-3, reads DARVTQTPRHKVTEMGQEVTMRCQPILGHNTVFWYRQTMMQGLELLAYFRNRAPLDDSGMPKDRFSAEMPDATLATLKIQPSEPRDSAVYFCASGLVGGSDTQYFGPGTRLTVL.

This clonotype was found many times. The chain employs TRBV5-4 and TRBJ2-7; 11 bases align to TRBD2. V trimming: 4 bases; J trimming: 0 bases; junction bases outside the gene matches: 3. Germline lookup yields CDR1 SGHNT and CDR2 YYREEE (reference sequence). The CDR3 totals 15 residues. The DNA for the CDR3 is TGTGCCAGCAGCCAGGGACTAGCGGTCTCCTACGAGCAGTACTTC. Residues: CASSQGLAVSYEQYF.

This clonotype has a handful of counts. The chain recombines TRBV20-1 with TRBJ2-5, with a weak D call TRBD2 (6 bases). There are 12 residues in the CDR3. The ends were cut back, 4 bases at V and 5 bases at J, with 11 bases in the middle. Germline CDR1 DFQATT, CDR2 SNEGSKA (reference sequence). The CDR3 is CSATGLSETQYF. CDR3 nucleotides: TGCAGTGCTACGGGACTGTCGGAGACCCAGTACTTC.

Concerning this clonotype: A read error may explain this, as a much larger clone is one base away. The rearrangement joins TRBV4-1 to TRBJ1-6; D remains ambiguous. This CDR3 has 16 residues. V shed 3 bases and J shed 7 bases, with 16 bases lying between them. The germline V gene encodes CDR1 MGHRA and CDR2 YSYEKL. The CDR3, as DNA: TGCGCCAGCAGCCAGGGATTAGAGGCACGGAATTCACCCCTCCACTTT. Translating it yields CASSQGLEARNSPLHF.

This clonotype was observed at least ten times. The chain combines TRBV12-3 or TRBV12-4 with TRBJ1-2, with no clear D. V lost 5 bases and J 3 bases, leaving 7 bases between the germline ends. This CDR3 spans 12 amino acids. CDR3 sequence (DNA): TGTGCCAGCAGTCCTGAGGACTATGGCTACACCTTC. Amino acid sequence: CASSPEDYGYTF.

This clonotype was counted ten times or more. The chain has TRBV20-1 and TRBJ2-5, with D unresolved. Germline-derived CDR1 and CDR2 are DFQATT and SNEGSKA (reference sequence). V was cut by 6 bases and J by 1 base, with 12 bases left in between. This CDR3 comprises 13 residues. The CDR3 protein is CSAPKLPQETQYF. Here the CDR3 DNA reads TGCAGTGCCCCGAAACTTCCCCAAGAGACCCAGTACTTC.

In this sample, this clonotype turned up many times. The chain employs TRBV7-6 and TRBJ2-2; D remains unclear. Between the trimmed V and J ends, which lost 5 bases and 3 bases, there was a span of 19 bases. The CDR3 consists of 17 residues. Germline V lookup: CDR1 SGHVS, CDR2 FNYEAQ. CDR3 amino acids: CASSPGPVPGHTGELFF. The CDR3 DNA reads TGTGCCAGCAGCCCAGGACCGGTACCCGGACACACCGGGGAGCTGTTTTTT.

The chain has TRBV2 and TRBJ2-5; weak D call: TRBD2 (6 bases). Trimming cost V 3 bases and J 7 bases, with 15 bases left between them. CDR1 is SNHLY and CDR2 is FYNNEI in the germline V gene. The CDR3 loop spans 14 amino acids. CDR3 sequence reads: CASSEVGGEATQYF. The CDR3 coding sequence is TGTGCCAGCAGTGAGGTCGGCGGGGAAGCGACCCAGTACTTC.

This clonotype occurred many times. The chain couples TRBV7-8 to TRBJ1-2, with 12 bases fitting TRBD1. The CDR3 runs to 16 residues. Germline CDR1 and CDR2: SGHVS and FQNEAQ. V trimming: 4 bases; J trimming: 8 bases; junction bases outside the gene matches: 11. Written as DNA, the CDR3 is TGTGCCAGCAGCTCCCCCCGGGACAGGGGGCTAATAGGCTACACCTTC. As protein: CASSSPRDRGLIGYTF.

There are many counts of this clonotype. The rearrangement uses TRBV2 and TRBJ1-2; D possibly corresponds to TRBD1 (6 bases). CDR1 SNHLY and CDR2 FYNNEI come from the germline V gene. The CDR3 has 12 residues. Trimming pared 4 bases from V and 5 bases from J, leaving 8 bases between. The CDR3 is CASSGQVYGYTF. Written as DNA, the CDR3 is TGTGCCAGCAGTGGACAGGTTTATGGCTACACCTTC.

The CDR3 sequence: CASSLPGGGIGELFF. The CDR3, as DNA: TGTGCCAGCAGCTTACCGGGCGGGGGGATCGGGGAGCTGTTTTTT. The chain employs TRBV7-6 and TRBJ2-2; TRBD2 matches at 8 bases. Per the germline V gene, CDR1 is SGHVS and CDR2 is FNYEAQ. Unmatched junction bases numbered 6, after V lost 2 bases and J lost 7 bases. CDR3 size: 15 residues.

This chain joins TRBV20-1 and TRBJ2-7; TRBD1 is a possible D gene (6 bases). The CDR3 runs to 14 residues. V was shortened by 3 bases and J by 4 bases, with 16 bases between the two germline ends. The germline V gene has CDR1 DFQATT and CDR2 SNEGSKA (reference sequence). As DNA, the CDR3 is TGCAGTGCTAGTCGAGGGGACATTATGTACGAGCAGTACTTC. Translation: CSASRGDIMYEQYF.